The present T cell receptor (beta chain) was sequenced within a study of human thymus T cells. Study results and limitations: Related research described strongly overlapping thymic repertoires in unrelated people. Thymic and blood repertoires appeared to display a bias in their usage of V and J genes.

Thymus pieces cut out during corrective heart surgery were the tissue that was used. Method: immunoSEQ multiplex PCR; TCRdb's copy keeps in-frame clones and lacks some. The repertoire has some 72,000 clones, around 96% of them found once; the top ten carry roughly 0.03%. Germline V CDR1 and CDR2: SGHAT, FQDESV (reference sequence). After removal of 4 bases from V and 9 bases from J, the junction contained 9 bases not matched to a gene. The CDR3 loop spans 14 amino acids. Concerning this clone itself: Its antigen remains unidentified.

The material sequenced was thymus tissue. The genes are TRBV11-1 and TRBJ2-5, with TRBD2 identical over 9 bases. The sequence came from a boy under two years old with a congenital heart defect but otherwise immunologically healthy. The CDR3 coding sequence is TGTGCCAGCAGCTATACCGGGACTAGCTCTTCCCAGTACTTC. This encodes CASSYTGTSSSQYF. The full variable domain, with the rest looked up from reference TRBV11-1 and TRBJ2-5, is EAEVAQSPRYKITEKSQAVAFWCDPISGHATLYWYRQILGQGPELLVQFQDESVVDDSQLPKDRFSAERLKGVDSTLKIQPAELGDSAMYLCASSYTGTSSSQYFGPGTRLLVL.